The present entry profiles one T cell receptor beta chain with its context. Its specificity is not known. A second PCR, run for roughly 6 to 11 cycles, used a sample-barcoded 5' primer plus a J-beta primer mix. Each cDNA was tagged by a template-switch adaptor containing 12 random nucleotides. MiXCR, applied by TCRdb to the 5' RACE reads, yields one record per CDR3 protein. The table shows about 1.6 million distinct CDR3 sequences, with roughly a third occurring only once. This specimen belongs to a study of blood T cells in healthy people across ages. The study, taken as a whole, reports: More naive CD4+ cells and higher diversity were found in long-lived than in aged donors.

Germline-derived CDR1 and CDR2 are LNHNV and YYDKDF (reference sequence). The V gene lost 3 bases and the J gene lost 13 bases, with 22 bases spanning the gap. The CDR3 consists of 15 residues. Each of the donors had roughly 10 milliliters of peripheral blood drawn into EDTA-treated Vacutainer tubes. The clonotype originates from a woman between 25 and 40 years old in good health. This rearrangement joins TRBV15 to TRBJ2-4; possibly TRBD1 for D (5 bases). Specimen: blood. The CDR3: CATSRDTLGHNEQYF. DNA of the CDR3: TGTGCCACCAGCAGGGACACGTTGGGCCACAATGAGCAGTACTTC.